A selection of T cell receptor beta chains follows, all from one sample in a study of Ad26.COV2.S vaccination and SARS-CoV-2 variants. Profiled with immunoSEQ multiplex PCR; TCRdb holds only in-frame clones, not every one. The sample gives approximately 460,000 clones, 89% of which show up once; roughly 1.7% is in the top ten. The sequencing here drew on peripheral blood, taken in a trial of Ad26.COV2.S vaccine versus placebo. The receptors originated from a person aged 18 to 59 who received the Ad26.COV2.S COVID-19 vaccine or a placebo. The CDR3 runs from the conserved cysteine through the conserved F or W. The D gene is left open where the match is weak. The size entry is marked missing in some rows and otherwise reads once, few, many or a size class.

.	TRBV28	TRBJ2-5	.	12	TGTGCCACCAGGGAGCAAAAAGAGACCCAGTACTTC	CATREQKETQYF
.	TRBV19	TRBJ2-1	.	13	TGTGCCAGTAGTATGTGGCCCTCTGAAGAGCAGTTCTTC	CASSMWPSEEQFF
.	TRBV2	TRBJ2-1	TRBD1	14	TGTGCCAGGACGGACAGGGGGGGATACAATGAGCAGTTCTTC	CARTDRGGYNEQFF
.	TRBV9	TRBJ2-5	.	17	TGTGCCAGCAGCACCCGCCCGTATTCGGACAGTCAAGAGACCCAGTACTTC	CASSTRPYSDSQETQYF
.	TRBV6-1	TRBJ1-3	.	14	TGTGCCAGCAGTGAAATCAGGGCTGGAAACACCATATATTTT	CASSEIRAGNTIYF
.	TRBV18	TRBJ2-4	TRBD1	14	TGTGCCAGCTCGGCCGGGACAGGGAGAAACATTCAGTACTTC	CASSAGTGRNIQYF
.	TRBV6-1	TRBJ1-1	TRBD1	14	TGTGCCAGCAGTGACAAGACAGGGATCACTGAAGCTTTCTTT	CASSDKTGITEAFF
.	TRBV21-1	TRBJ1-1	.	20	TGTGCCAGCAGCAAAGGTGGAACAACTCAACAAGACGGGTTCAACACTGAAGCTTTCTTT	CASSKGGTTQQDGFNTEAFF
once	TRBV10-3	TRBJ1-2	TRBD1	14	TGTGCCATCAGTATGACAGGGATGGACTATGGCTACACCTTC	CAISMTGMDYGYTF
once	TRBV6-1	TRBJ2-1	TRBD2	16	TGTGCCAGCAGTGAACAGCCTAGCGGGCCAGGAGATGAGCAGTTCTTC	CASSEQPSGPGDEQFF
.	TRBV12-3/TRBV12-4	TRBJ1-1	.	12	TGTGCCAGCGAGGATATGAACACTGAAGCTTTCTTT	CASEDMNTEAFF
.	TRBV5-1	TRBJ1-4	TRBD1	13	TGCGCCAGCAGCAGGGGACAGGGGGAAAAACTGTTTTTT	CASSRGQGEKLFF
.	TRBV7-2	TRBJ1-3	TRBD1	17	TGTGCCAGCAGCTTAGCTCCCGGACAGGGTTCACAAGCCACCATATATTTT	CASSLAPGQGSQATIYF
.	TRBV18	TRBJ2-7	.	13	TGTGCCAGCTCACAGTACAGGTCTTACGAGCAGTACTTC	CASSQYRSYEQYF
few	TRBV4-2	TRBJ2-1	TRBD1	17	TGTGCCAGCAGCCAATTGGGGACAGGGAGTCGGTACAATGAGCAGTTCTTC	CASSQLGTGSRYNEQFF
.	TRBV6-2/TRBV6-3	TRBJ2-1	.	16	TGTGCCAGCAGTTACTCTCGAAGGCTCGACTACAATGAGCAGTTCTTC	CASSYSRRLDYNEQFF
.	TRBV5-1	TRBJ2-1	.	15	TGCGCCAGCAGCATACTCCAGGGGGGCTACAATGAGCAGTTCTTC	CASSILQGGYNEQFF
.	TRBV2	TRBJ2-2	TRBD1	15	TGTGCCAGCAGTGAAAACAGGGGGCGCACCGGGGAGCTGTTTTTT	CASSENRGRTGELFF
.	TRBV15	TRBJ2-3	TRBD1	18	TGTGCCACCAGCAGTGGACAGGGGGCAATGACTAGCACAGATACGCAGTATTTT	CATSSGQGAMTSTDTQYF
few	TRBV3-1/TRBV3-2	TRBJ1-2	.	13	TGTGCCAGCAGCCCCAGGGTACTTTATGGCTACACCTTC	CASSPRVLYGYTF
.	TRBV30	TRBJ2-7	TRBD1	13	TGTGCCTGGAGTCGGGACAGGCGATACGAGCAGTACTTC	CAWSRDRRYEQYF
once	TRBV2	TRBJ2-7	.	12	TGTGCCAGCAATCAGGGAGTCTACGAGCAGTACTTC	CASNQGVYEQYF
.	TRBV28	TRBJ2-7	.	11	TGTGCCAGCAAGGGGCCCCACGAGCAGTACTTC	CASKGPHEQYF
once	TRBV5-1	TRBJ2-2	.	13	TGCGCCAGCAGCTTCACGACCCCCGGGGAGCTGTTTTTT	CASSFTTPGELFF
.	TRBV4-3	TRBJ1-2	TRBD1	15	TGCGCCAGCAGCCTCCAGGGGCAGGGGGCCGGTGGCTACACCTTC	CASSLQGQGAGGYTF
.	TRBV7-6	TRBJ1-1	.	17	TGTGCCAGCAGCTTAGAAGTTGACACACGATCCAACACTGAAGCTTTCTTT	CASSLEVDTRSNTEAFF
once	TRBV29-1	TRBJ2-5	.	12	TGCAGCGTTGTTGGGAACCAAGAGACCCAGTACTTC	CSVVGNQETQYF
once	TRBV27	TRBJ2-7	TRBD1	15	TGTGCCAGCAGTTCGATGACAGGGACGGCCTACGAGCAGTACTTC	CASSSMTGTAYEQYF
.	TRBV27	TRBJ1-2	TRBD1	18	TGTGCCAGCAGTTTAAGAGGGGACAGGGCCTACGGGGGCTATGGCTACACCTTC	CASSLRGDRAYGGYGYTF
.	TRBV6-5	TRBJ2-7	.	13	TGTGCCAGCAGTCACCGTGGCGCCTACGAGCAGTACTTC	CASSHRGAYEQYF
.	TRBV7-3	TRBJ2-1	TRBD2	15	TGTGCCAGCAGCTTCTCTAGCGGGGCCTACAATGAGCAGTTCTTC	CASSFSSGAYNEQFF
once	TRBV6-5	TRBJ2-5	.	14	TGTGCCAGCAGCCAAAGGATTGCAGAAGAGACCCAGTACTTC	CASSQRIAEETQYF
.	TRBV18	TRBJ2-7	.	13	TGTGCCAGCTCACCATTACGGTCCGGCGAGCAGTACTTC	CASSPLRSGEQYF
.	TRBV10-2	TRBJ2-7	TRBD2	18	TGCGCCAGCAGTGAAAGAAGACTAGCGGGAGAATACCCCTACGAGCAGTACTTC	CASSERRLAGEYPYEQYF
.	TRBV6-6	TRBJ2-1	.	20	TGTGCCAGCAGTCCTAACCTGAGGAACCCGGGACCCCGGGGACCATATGAGCAGTTCTTC	CASSPNLRNPGPRGPYEQFF
.	TRBV6-5	TRBJ2-2	.	13	TGTGCCAGCAGTTACTTCACCGGGACGGAGCTGTTTTTT	CASSYFTGTELFF
.	TRBV27	TRBJ2-5	.	16	TGTGCCAGCAGTGCCGACCGGTCGAGGGGAAGAGAGACCCAGTACTTC	CASSADRSRGRETQYF
few	TRBV7-6	TRBJ1-2	.	15	TGTGCCAGCAGCCCGAGCCCAGGGGCGACACATGGCTACACCTTC	CASSPSPGATHGYTF
.	TRBV7-9	TRBJ2-7	TRBD1	14	TGTGCCAGCAGCTTAGGAACAGGGGCCTACGAGCAGTACTTC	CASSLGTGAYEQYF
.	TRBV28	TRBJ2-7	TRBD1	13	TGTGCCAGCCAAAGGGGGCCCCTCTACGAGCAGTACTTC	CASQRGPLYEQYF
once	TRBV29-1	TRBJ2-3	.	12	TGCAGCGTTCAATCCGCGACAGATACGCAGTATTTT	CSVQSATDTQYF
.	TRBV7-2	TRBJ2-5	.	14	TGTGCCAGCAGCTTAGGGCTGTCCCAAGAGACCCAGTACTTC	CASSLGLSQETQYF
.	TRBV27	TRBJ1-2	.	14	TGTGCCAGCAGTCCCCTAAGTAGATCGTATGGCTACACCTTC	CASSPLSRSYGYTF
.	TRBV28	TRBJ1-5	TRBD1	13	TGTGCCAGCAGCTCCCCGGGACAGGGGCCCCAGCATTTT	CASSSPGQGPQHF
few	TRBV7-9	TRBJ2-7	.	11	TGTGCCAGCAGCTCCTTCGGCGAGCAGTACTTC	CASSSFGEQYF
.	TRBV5-4	TRBJ2-1	.	13	TGTGCCAGTCAGACGCAGGGCTACAATGAGCAGTTCTTC	CASQTQGYNEQFF
.	TRBV6-6	TRBJ2-7	.	14	TGTGCCAGCAGTTCTATGACAAGTACCTACGAGCAGTACTTC	CASSSMTSTYEQYF
.	TRBV29-1	TRBJ2-3	.	14	TGCAGCGTTGGCGGACTGGGGAACACAGATACGCAGTATTTT	CSVGGLGNTDTQYF
.	TRBV6-5	TRBJ2-1	.	11	TGTGCCAGCACCTTTTCGAATGAGCAGTTCTTC	CASTFSNEQFF
.	TRBV3-1/TRBV3-2	TRBJ1-4	.	15	TGTGCCAGCACACAAGGGGGAGGGGGTTATGAAAAACTGTTTTTT	CASTQGGGGYEKLFF
.	TRBV11-3	TRBJ2-2	.	15	TGTGCCAGCAGCCTCAGGGGTCTGAACACCGGGGAGCTGTTTTTT	CASSLRGLNTGELFF
.	TRBV28	TRBJ2-7	TRBD1	15	TGTGCCAGCAGCCGCACAGGGGGCGGCGTCTACGAGCAGTACTTC	CASSRTGGGVYEQYF
.	TRBV18	TRBJ2-5	TRBD1	16	TGTGCCAGCTCAGCATATATCGGACAGGGCCAGGAGACCCAGTACTTC	CASSAYIGQGQETQYF
.	TRBV18	TRBJ1-5	.	12	TGTGCCAGCTCACCACCTGGTCAGCCCCAGCATTTT	CASSPPGQPQHF
.	TRBV27	TRBJ2-7	.	16	TGTGCCAGCAGTTTAAGGGGGGCAGGGGTCGTGTACGAGCAGTACTTC	CASSLRGAGVVYEQYF
.	TRBV9	TRBJ2-2	.	14	TGTGCCAGCAGCGTTAGCGGAGCCACCGGGGAGCTGTTTTTT	CASSVSGATGELFF
.	TRBV5-1	TRBJ2-1	.	12	TGCGCCAGCAGCTTGGGGGGCATAGAGCAGTTCTTC	CASSLGGIEQFF
.	TRBV2	TRBJ2-1	TRBD2	16	TGTGCCAGCAGTGAAGCAGTGGGGGGGAGATACAATGAGCAGTTCTTC	CASSEAVGGRYNEQFF
.	TRBV6-4	TRBJ2-1	.	15	TGTGCCAGCAGTGCCAGGCACAGCTCCTACAATGAGCAGTTCTTC	CASSARHSSYNEQFF
.	TRBV7-9	TRBJ2-7	.	13	TGTGCCAGCAGCTTGCCAGGGTCCTACGAGCAGTACTTC	CASSLPGSYEQYF